This T cell receptor (beta chain) was recovered during a study of beta chain features in type 1 diabetes. General study points: Across patients, naive, central memory and Treg TCRB repertoires exhibited apparently greater similarity than was observed across healthy donors. People with Type 1 diabetes carried modestly yet significantly shorter TCRB CDR3s in all four CD4+ subsets. A PCR bias possibly favoring shorter templates would apply equally to patients and controls.

With 2 bases removed from V and 5 bases from J, the gap between germline ends came to 15 bases. The CDR3 runs 15 residues. Germline V gene sequence: CDR1 MNHEY, CDR2 SMNVEV (reference sequence). Sorting based on CD45RO/CCR7/CD25/CD127/CD95/CD27 separated CD4+ naive, central memory, regulatory and stem cell-like memory cells. Only a few counts were recorded for this clone. What it recognizes is unknown. Sequenced material consisted of expressed TCRB transcripts (all of the isolated RNA was reverse transcribed). Only in-frame clones appear in the TCRdb table, and some are missing; sequencing was by immunoSEQ multiplex PCR. This sample has about 320,000 clones, with 14% found just once.

The specimen sequenced was central memory CD4+ T cells from blood. The clonotype comes from a man younger than 40 in good health. V usage is TRBV27 and J usage is TRBJ1-1; D is uncertain. CDR3 in amino acids: CASSLVVAGETEAFF. The CDR3 region has the DNA TGTGCCAGCAGTTTAGTGGTTGCCGGGGAGACTGAAGCTTTCTTT.